The present TCR beta chain was sequenced within a study of type 1 and type 2 diabetes patients. Study-level information: The cohort mixed type 1 diabetes, type 2 diabetes and nondiabetic donors.

Amplification started from genomic DNA. Amplification of the beta chain CDR3 used 30 forward and 13 reverse multiplex primers. TCRdb itself ran the multiplex PCR reads through MiXCR, one entry per CDR3 protein. The sample has 280,000 or so distinct CDR3 sequences, around 50% seen once; the top ten hold roughly 13%. Findings of the study overall: Between type 2 diabetes and control samples, V and J usage averaged roughly 0.97 correlation. Groups were not age- or gender-matched, which may bias interpretation.

There are 16 residues in the CDR3. Germline lookup yields CDR1 LNHDA and CDR2 SQIVND (reference sequence). Trimming left V 3 bases short and J 1 base short, with 16 bases between. As for this clonotype: Antigen unknown.

The material sequenced was peripheral blood mononuclear cells (PBMCs). This chain connects TRBV19 to TRBJ2-7; tentatively, D is TRBD1 (6 bases). This receptor was obtained from a man aged 18 to 30 with type 2 diabetes. The CDR3 is CASSIRLGQWSYEQYF. DNA for the CDR3: TGTGCCAGTAGTATTAGGTTAGGACAGTGGTCCTACGAGCAGTACTTC.